What follows is one T cell receptor (beta chain) and its context. This sample was taken from a study of glioma-infiltrating T cells after dendritic cell vaccination. Per germline, CDR1 GTSNPN and CDR2 SVGIG (reference sequence). This CDR3 contains 15 residues. The V segment lost 5 bases and the J segment 8 bases; nucleotides outside the gene matches: 9. Amplification used 60 V beta primers and 13 J beta primers. The assay was immunoSEQ multiplex PCR, and TCRdb's table has in-frame clones only and misses some. Among about 92,000 clones listed, more than 75% were seen once. The V and J genes are TRBV30 and TRBJ2-3, with 14 bases fitting TRBD2. This TCR was recovered from a human donor with glioblastoma. The sequencing used blood, collected before dendritic cell vaccination. The CDR3 reads CAWDPGLAGAGTQYF. CDR3 coding DNA: TGTGCCTGGGACCCGGGACTAGCGGGAGCCGGTACGCAGTATTTT.